This T cell receptor (beta chain) comes out of a study of vaccination effects on CD4 cells after COVID-19. Study-level information: Vaccination followed sampling of two convalescent patients by 16 days and one week respectively.

Of note for this clone: Its antigen is as yet unknown.

Trimming shortened V by 0 bases and J by 1 base, and 16 bases separated the two germline ends. The germline CDR1 and CDR2 sequences are SGHRS and YFSETQ. CDR3 length: 17 amino acids. Culture lasted 10 days before CD4+ T cell isolation. A PCR test confirmed that the person had SARS-CoV-2 infection between March and December 2020. The protocol was immunoSEQ multiplex PCR, while the TCRdb copy is restricted to in-frame clones and leaves out a portion. The table includes around 50,000 clones, more than 75% detected once. General study points: After vaccination, at late timepoints, clones induced by infection and by vaccine contracted markedly.

This sample comprised CD4+ T cells from PBMCs cultured without peptide, obtained before COVID-19 vaccination. The chain is built from TRBV5-1 and TRBJ1-1, with D possibly being TRBD1 (6 bases). The TCR originated in a human donor who had a prior SARS-CoV-2 infection. This CDR3 reads CASSLVQGFRANTEAFF. The CDR3 nucleotides read TGCGCCAGCAGCTTGGTACAGGGTTTCCGCGCGAACACTGAAGCTTTCTTT.